Included here is one TCR beta chain sequence, with context. Its specificity is not known. This table comes from immunoSEQ multiplex PCR, and its TCRdb copy is limited to in-frame clones, with some not included. The sample holds around 66,000 clones, 70% to 80% seen once. The V gene lost 4 bases and the J gene lost 0 bases, with 10 bases spanning the gap. The CDR3 spans 14 residues. Germline assignment: CDR1 KGHSH and CDR2 LQKENI. These data originate in a study of T cell responses to AZD1222 COVID-19 vaccine. Notes on the study in general: Repertoire samples came only from after the peak T cell response.

This receptor was obtained from an adult in good health. The V call is TRBV18, the J call TRBJ2-7; possibly TRBD2 for D (5 bases). The specimen comprised peripheral blood, sampled on day 0 of MenACWY control vaccination. Written as DNA, the CDR3 is TGTGCCAGCTCACTGGGAGCAGGCTCCTACGAGCAGTACTTC. Its translation is CASSLGAGSYEQYF.